One sample yielded the 20 T cell receptor beta chains listed below, sequenced in a study of T cell responses to AZD1222 COVID-19 vaccine. Some clones are missing from TCRdb's copy, which holds only in-frame ones; the method was immunoSEQ multiplex PCR. The repertoire holds some 150,000 clones, with around nine tenths as singletons. The specimen comprised peripheral blood, sampled on day 0 of MenACWY control vaccination. These receptors were taken from an adult in good health.

Only one count was recorded for this clone. The CDR3, as DNA: TGTGCCAGCAGTCCCTCGGGCTTCTACGAGCAGTACTTC. Translating it yields CASSPSGFYEQYF. The chain uses TRBV28 and TRBJ2-7, with D unresolved. The CDR3 runs 13 residues. Trimming stripped 5 bases from V and 3 bases from J, with 11 bases between. CDR1 MDHEN and CDR2 SYDVKM come from the germline V gene.

This clone was recorded a few times. The genes are TRBV29-1 and TRBJ1-2; D remains unclear. The ends were cut back, 0 bases at V and 8 bases at J, with 10 bases in the middle. The germline V gene encodes CDR1 SQVTM and CDR2 ANQGSEA. This CDR3 has 12 residues. In DNA form, the CDR3 reads TGCAGCGTTGAAGATAGGAGGCCCGGCTACACCTTC. Its translation is CSVEDRRPGYTF.

The rearrangement joins TRBV4-1 to TRBJ1-6; 11 positions agree with TRBD1. This CDR3 has 18 amino acids. Losses at the gene ends were 3 bases for V and 6 bases for J; bases not matched to a gene: 10. The germline V gene has CDR1 MGHRA and CDR2 YSYEKL. The CDR3, as DNA: TGCGCCAGCAGCCAGGGGTATGGACAGGGGGCGCGTAATTCACCCCTCCACTTT. It encodes CASSQGYGQGARNSPLHF.

This chain joins TRBV5-1 and TRBJ1-6; TRBD1 matches at 8 bases. J was trimmed by 7 bases and V by 4 bases; bases with no gene match: 13. CDR1 and CDR2 from the germline V gene are SGHRS and YFSETQ. The CDR3 runs to 17 residues. CDR3 sequence reads: CASSALDRGTSNSPLHF. The CDR3 nucleotides read TGCGCCAGCAGCGCCCTAGACAGGGGAACGTCCAATTCACCCCTCCACTTT.

V usage is TRBV4-1 and J usage is TRBJ2-3, with a tentative D call TRBD2 (5 bases). Trimming left V 0 bases short and J 3 bases short, with 7 bases between. The germline V gene has CDR1 MGHRA and CDR2 YSYEKL. The length of the CDR3 is 14 residues. The CDR3, as DNA: TGCGCCAGCAGCCAAGAAACGGGAACAGATACGCAGTATTTT. Protein: CASSQETGTDTQYF.

The chain has TRBV5-8 and TRBJ1-1; the match to TRBD1 covers 7 bases. The CDR3 runs to 16 residues. With V trimmed by 0 bases and J by 0 bases, 5 bases remained unmatched. Germline V gives CDR1 SGHTS, CDR2 YDEGEE. CDR3 protein: CASSLVSGGLNTEAFF. The CDR3 DNA sequence: TGTGCCAGCAGCTTGGTATCAGGGGGGTTGAACACTGAAGCTTTCTTT.

The chain joins TRBV5-4 to TRBJ2-3; 9 bases fit TRBD2. With V trimmed by 0 bases and J by 4 bases, 6 bases remained unmatched. CDR1 is SGHNT, CDR2 YYREEE, per germline (reference sequence). The CDR3 has 16 residues. CDR3 region: CASSLGGGAFADTQYF. The CDR3, as DNA: TGTGCCAGCAGCTTGGGCGGGGGGGCGTTCGCAGATACGCAGTATTTT.

This clone was counted a single time. This rearrangement joins TRBV5-5 to TRBJ2-7, with 11 bases matching TRBD2. The CDR3 length is 17 residues. With 7 bases clipped from V and 2 bases from J, the junction kept 14 bases outside the gene matches. Germline-derived CDR1 and CDR2 are SGHKS and YYEKEE (reference sequence). The CDR3 loop reads CASWGKTSGTKTYEQYF. The CDR3 DNA is TGTGCCAGCTGGGGAAAGACTAGCGGGACAAAAACCTACGAGCAGTACTTC.

V gene TRBV19 combines with J gene TRBJ2-7; D not resolved. Between the trimmed V and J ends, which lost 2 bases and 6 bases, there was a span of 11 bases. Germline CDR1 is LNHDA and CDR2 is SQIVND (reference sequence). CDR3 length: 13 residues. In nucleotides, the CDR3 is TGTGCCAGTAGTATACTTGGGAAAGGCGAGCAGTACTTC. It translates to CASSILGKGEQYF.

This rearrangement joins TRBV27 to TRBJ2-1; D is unresolved. The germline CDR1 and CDR2 sequences are MNHEY and SMNVEV (reference sequence). The CDR3 sequence is 14 residues long. The V end was cut by 5 bases, the J end by 6 bases, with 14 bases between. The chain's CDR3 is CASSPSGPPNEQFF. The CDR3 bases are TGTGCCAGCAGTCCTTCGGGCCCCCCCAATGAGCAGTTCTTC.

The chain links TRBV24-1 to TRBJ2-3; 7 bases line up with TRBD1. The CDR3 has 19 residues. V dropped 4 bases and J dropped 0; count of bases not matched to a gene: 15. Germline CDR1 and CDR2: KGHDR and SFDVKD. The CDR3 nucleotides read TGTGCCACCAGTGACCCCAATAAGAGGACAGGATCTAGCACAGATACGCAGTATTTT. Its protein product is CATSDPNKRTGSSTDTQYF.

The chain couples TRBV19 to TRBJ2-2, with 9 bases aligning to TRBD1. The CDR3 consists of 16 residues. CDR1 LNHDA and CDR2 SQIVND come from the germline V gene (reference sequence). Losses at the gene ends were 7 bases for V and 1 base for J; bases not matched to a gene: 7. The DNA for the CDR3 is TGTGCCAGTACCCAAAAGGGACAGGGGAACACCGGGGAGCTGTTTTTT. Amino acids: CASTQKGQGNTGELFF.

The chain recombines TRBV5-1 with TRBJ2-3; possibly TRBD2 for D (5 bases). In germline, CDR1 is SGHRS, CDR2 YFSETQ. The CDR3 sequence is 15 residues long. V was pared by 4 bases and J by 4 bases, with 16 bases between. CDR3 in amino acids: CASSGRGMAADTQYF. The CDR3 DNA reads TGCGCCAGCAGCGGACGGGGTATGGCGGCAGATACGCAGTATTTT.

DNA for the CDR3: TGTGCCAGCAGCCCGACAGGGGTCGTCACGGAGACCCAGTACTTC. Encoded protein: CASSPTGVVTETQYF. The chain carries TRBV7-3 and TRBJ2-5; 8 bases fit TRBD1. The CDR3 totals 15 residues. The germline V gene encodes CDR1 SGHTA and CDR2 FQGTGA. V lost 5 bases to trimming and J lost 5 bases; unmatched junction nucleotides: 10. The entire variable domain, with the rest obtained from reference TRBV7-3 and TRBJ2-5, is as follows: GAGVSQTPSNKVTEKGKYVELRCDPISGHTALYWYRQSLGQGPEFLIYFQGTGAADDSGLPNDRFFAVRPEGSVSTLKIQRTERGDSAVYLCASSPTGVVTETQYFGPGTRLLVL.

The J gene is TRBJ2-1, the V gene TRBV10-3; 14 bases map to TRBD2. Germline CDR1 reads ENHRY; CDR2 reads SYGVKD. There are 14 residues in the CDR3. Trimming at V came to 8 bases and at J to 3 bases, leaving 0 bases not matched to a gene. CDR3 region: CAIGTSGSYNEQFF. The CDR3, as DNA: TGTGCCATCGGGACTAGCGGGAGCTACAATGAGCAGTTCTTC.

This chain connects TRBV19 to TRBJ1-5; no reliable D call. Germline V gives CDR1 LNHDA, CDR2 SQIVND (reference sequence). The CDR3 contains 13 residues. Trimming left V 6 bases short and J 6 bases short, with 12 bases between. This CDR3 is CASRTGYAQPQHF. CDR3 DNA: TGTGCCAGTAGAACCGGGTACGCTCAGCCCCAGCATTTT.

The chain has TRBV28 and TRBJ2-5; the match to TRBD2 covers 9 bases. The CDR3 contains 14 residues. Germline trimming cut 5 bases from V and 2 bases from J; bases unmatched to any gene: 3. The V gene's germline CDR1 is MDHEN and CDR2 SYDVKM. CDR3 loop: CASSPGLAQETQYF. In nucleotides, the CDR3 is TGTGCCAGCAGTCCAGGACTAGCGCAAGAGACCCAGTACTTC.

The rearrangement links TRBV12-2 to TRBJ1-1. TRBV12-2 counts as a pseudogene. This CDR3 comprises 14 residues. The CDR3 is CASPTGSVNTEAFF. CDR3 DNA: TGTGCAAGTCCCACGGGGTCGGTGAACACTGAAGCTTTCTTT.

The CDR3 reads CASSEEGPHTQYF. The CDR3 DNA reads TGTGCCAGCAGCGAGGAGGGACCTCATACGCAGTATTTT. This chain links TRBV5-4 with TRBJ2-3, with D possibly TRBD2 on 6 matching bases. The CDR3 sequence is 13 residues long. Trimming cost V 4 bases and J 7 bases, with 13 bases left between them. The germline CDR1 and CDR2 sequences are SGHNT and YYREEE (reference sequence).

The chain recombines TRBV12-5 with TRBJ1-5; D gene ambiguous. V dropped 5 bases and J dropped 5 bases, with 16 bases sitting between them. This CDR3 has 15 residues. Germline-derived CDR1 and CDR2 are LGHNT and FRNRAP. This CDR3 reads CASGLDLADYQPQHF. The CDR3 nucleotides are TGTGCTAGTGGTCTCGACCTGGCGGATTATCAGCCCCAGCATTTT.